This T cell receptor (beta chain) emerged from a study of cytotoxic CD8 clonotypes in ibrutinib-treated CLL. For the study at large: An average of around 250,000 productive templates and 80,000 to 95,000 productive rearrangements was obtained per sample.

Between the trimmed V and J ends, which lost 5 bases and 2 bases, there was a span of 15 bases. The CDR3 extends over 15 amino acids. Germline CDR1 is SGHVS and CDR2 is FNYEAQ. Libraries were prepared by immunoSEQ multiplex PCR; TCRdb keeps only in-frame clonotypes and omits some of them. This sample yields about 300,000 clones, of which less than 85% are seen a single time; 5.6% belongs to the top ten. The V and J genes are TRBV7-6 and TRBJ1-1; weak D call: TRBD1 (5 bases). This receptor was taken from a human donor with chronic lymphocytic leukemia. Sequenced material: PBMCs, taken at disease progression, from a patient treated with ibrutinib. CDR3: CASSALSRGNTEAFF. CDR3 bases: TGTGCCAGCAGCGCATTGTCGAGGGGCAACACTGAAGCTTTCTTT. Variable domain in full (rest from reference TRBV7-6 and TRBJ1-1): GAGVSQSPRYKVTKRGQDVALRCDPISGHVSLYWYRQALGQGPEFLTYFNYEAQQDKSGLPNDRFSAERPEGSISTLTIQRTEQRDSAMYRCASSALSRGNTEAFFGQGTRLTVV.